The rows below give T cell receptor beta chains drawn from one sample of a study of T cells expressing NK-cell markers. After re-calling the 5' RACE reads, TCRdb lists one entry per CDR3 protein, DNA absent. Here the sample table reports a few hundred thousand distinct CDR3 sequences. Specimen: blood T cells: a sorted CD56 or NKG2C T cell subset, CD4+ or CD8+ T cells, or bulk PBMC T cells (not recorded which). These TCRs come from a young man in good health. Both conserved end residues are part of each CDR3. The order of the fields is CDR3 protein, V gene, J gene.

CDR3aa: CASSAGLAGVGELFF
v_gene: TRBV6-4
j_gene: TRBJ2-2

CDR3aa: CASSLEGLVNTGELFF
v_gene: TRBV13
j_gene: TRBJ2-2

CDR3aa: CSVGLKSTDTQYF
v_gene: TRBV29-1
j_gene: TRBJ2-3

CDR3aa: CASAMASNTDTQYF
v_gene: TRBV6-1
j_gene: TRBJ2-3

CDR3aa: CASSLMFSGRARLSYNEQFF
v_gene: TRBV12-3/TRBV12-4
j_gene: TRBJ2-1

CDR3aa: CASSESVASGWGETQYF
v_gene: TRBV10-2
j_gene: TRBJ2-5

CDR3aa: CSVIVASGHETQYF
v_gene: TRBV20-1
j_gene: TRBJ2-5

CDR3aa: CSAKGVWLNTEAFF
v_gene: TRBV20-1
j_gene: TRBJ1-1

CDR3aa: CSASTKGPDTQYF
v_gene: TRBV20-1
j_gene: TRBJ2-3

CDR3aa: CASTSWVNTEAFF
v_gene: TRBV12-3/TRBV12-4
j_gene: TRBJ1-1

CDR3aa: CASSPYSGRVTDTQYF
v_gene: TRBV11-2
j_gene: TRBJ2-3

CDR3aa: CASSQRRDTISNTGELFF
v_gene: TRBV11-3
j_gene: TRBJ2-2

CDR3aa: CASSSLAGGSHEQYF
v_gene: TRBV9
j_gene: TRBJ2-7

CDR3aa: CASSGGSLAYQETQYF
v_gene: TRBV10-2
j_gene: TRBJ2-5

CDR3aa: CATSDGTGVGDTQYF
v_gene: TRBV24-1
j_gene: TRBJ2-3

CDR3aa: CASRPGQGLGDTQYF
v_gene: TRBV10-1
j_gene: TRBJ2-3

CDR3aa: CASSPETLGVRNTEAFF
v_gene: TRBV18
j_gene: TRBJ1-1

CDR3aa: CAISETPGLAANTYEQYF
v_gene: TRBV10-3
j_gene: TRBJ2-7